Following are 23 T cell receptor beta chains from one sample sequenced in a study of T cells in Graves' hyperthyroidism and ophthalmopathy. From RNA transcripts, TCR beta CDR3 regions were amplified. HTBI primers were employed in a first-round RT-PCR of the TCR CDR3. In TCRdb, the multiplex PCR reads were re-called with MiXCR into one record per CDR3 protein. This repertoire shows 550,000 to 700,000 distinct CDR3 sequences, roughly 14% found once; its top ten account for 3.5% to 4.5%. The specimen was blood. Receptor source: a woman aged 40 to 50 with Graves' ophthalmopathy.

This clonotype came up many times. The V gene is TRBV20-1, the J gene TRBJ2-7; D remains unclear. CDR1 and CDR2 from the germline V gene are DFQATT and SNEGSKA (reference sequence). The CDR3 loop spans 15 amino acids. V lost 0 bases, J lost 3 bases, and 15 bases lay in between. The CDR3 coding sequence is TGCAGTGCTAGAGATGGGCGAGCGTTTAGCTACGAGCAGTACTTC. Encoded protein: CSARDGRAFSYEQYF.

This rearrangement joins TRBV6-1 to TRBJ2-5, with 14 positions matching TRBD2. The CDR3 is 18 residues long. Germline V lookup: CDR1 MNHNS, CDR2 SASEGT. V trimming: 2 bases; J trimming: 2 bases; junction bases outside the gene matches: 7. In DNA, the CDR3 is TGTGCCAGCAGTGAATTGGGGACTAGCGGGAGTTATCAAGAGACCCAGTACTTC. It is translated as CASSELGTSGSYQETQYF.

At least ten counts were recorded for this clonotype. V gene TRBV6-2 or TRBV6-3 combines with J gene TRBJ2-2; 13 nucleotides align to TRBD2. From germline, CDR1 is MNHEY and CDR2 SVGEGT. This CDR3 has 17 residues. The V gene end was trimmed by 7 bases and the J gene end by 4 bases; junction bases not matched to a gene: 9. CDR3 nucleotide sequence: TGTGCCAGCAACCTAGGACTAGCGGGAGTTATCACCGGGGAGCTGTTTTTT. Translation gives CASNLGLAGVITGELFF.

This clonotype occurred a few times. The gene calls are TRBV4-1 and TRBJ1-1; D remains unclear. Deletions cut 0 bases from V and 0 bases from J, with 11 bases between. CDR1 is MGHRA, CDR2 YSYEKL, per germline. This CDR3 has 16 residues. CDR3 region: CASSQDLGLLNTEAFF. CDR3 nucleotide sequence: TGCGCCAGCAGCCAAGATTTAGGGCTATTGAACACTGAAGCTTTCTTT.

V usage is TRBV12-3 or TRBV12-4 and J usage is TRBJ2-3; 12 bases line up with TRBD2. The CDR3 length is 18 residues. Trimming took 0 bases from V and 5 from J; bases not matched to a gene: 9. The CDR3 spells CASSLATTSGRLIDTQYF. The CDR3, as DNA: TGTGCCAGCAGTTTAGCGACGACTAGCGGGAGATTGATAGATACGCAGTATTTT.

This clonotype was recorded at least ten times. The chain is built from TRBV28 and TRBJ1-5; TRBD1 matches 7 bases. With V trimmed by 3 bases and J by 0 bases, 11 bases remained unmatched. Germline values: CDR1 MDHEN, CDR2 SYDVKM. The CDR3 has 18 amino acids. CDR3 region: CASSLQTGDSYSNQPQHF. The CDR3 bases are TGTGCCAGCAGTTTGCAAACAGGGGACTCCTATAGCAATCAGCCCCAGCATTTT.

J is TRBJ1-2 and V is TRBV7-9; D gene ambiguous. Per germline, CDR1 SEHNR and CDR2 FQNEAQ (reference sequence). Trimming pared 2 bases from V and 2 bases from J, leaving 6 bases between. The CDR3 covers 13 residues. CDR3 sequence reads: CASSLMQNYGYTF. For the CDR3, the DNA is TGTGCCAGCAGCTTAATGCAGAACTATGGCTACACCTTC. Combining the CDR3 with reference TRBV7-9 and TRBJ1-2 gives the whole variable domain DTGVSQNPRHKITKRGQNVTFRCDPISEHNRLYWYRQTLGQGPEFLTYFQNEAQLEKSRLLSDRFSAERPKGSFSTLEIQRTEQGDSAMYLCASSLMQNYGYTFGSGTRLTVV.

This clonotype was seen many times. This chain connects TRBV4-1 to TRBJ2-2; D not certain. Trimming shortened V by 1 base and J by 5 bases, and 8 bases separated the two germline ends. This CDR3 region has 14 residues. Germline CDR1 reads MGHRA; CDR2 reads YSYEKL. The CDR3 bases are TGCGCCAGCAGCCAAGTAGTCAGAACCGGGGAGCTGTTTTTT. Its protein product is CASSQVVRTGELFF.

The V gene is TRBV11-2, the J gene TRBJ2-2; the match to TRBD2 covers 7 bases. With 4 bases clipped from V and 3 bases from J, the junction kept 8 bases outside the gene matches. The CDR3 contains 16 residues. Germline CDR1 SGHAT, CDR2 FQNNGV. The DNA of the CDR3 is TGTGCCAGCAGCTGGAGGAGGGCGGGAGACACCGGGGAGCTGTTTTTT. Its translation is CASSWRRAGDTGELFF.

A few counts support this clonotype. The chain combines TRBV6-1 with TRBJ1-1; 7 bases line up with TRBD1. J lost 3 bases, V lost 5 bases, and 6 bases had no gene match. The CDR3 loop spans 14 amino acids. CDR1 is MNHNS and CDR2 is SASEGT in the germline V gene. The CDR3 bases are TGTGCCAGCAGTACACAGGGGCCGCACACTGAAGCTTTCTTT. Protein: CASSTQGPHTEAFF.

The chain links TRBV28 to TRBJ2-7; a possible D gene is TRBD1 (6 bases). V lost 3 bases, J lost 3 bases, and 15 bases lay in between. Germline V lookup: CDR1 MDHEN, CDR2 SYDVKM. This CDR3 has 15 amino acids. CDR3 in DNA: TGTGCCAGCAGTTTTTCGGGGCAGGGGAGCTACGAGCAGTACTTC. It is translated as CASSFSGQGSYEQYF.

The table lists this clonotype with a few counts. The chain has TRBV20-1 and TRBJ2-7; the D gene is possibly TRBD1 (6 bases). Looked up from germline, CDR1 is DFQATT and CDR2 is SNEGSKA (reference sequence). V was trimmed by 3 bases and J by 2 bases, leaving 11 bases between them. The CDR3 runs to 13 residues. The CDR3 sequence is CSASSDSPYEQYF. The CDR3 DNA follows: TGCAGTGCTAGTTCGGACAGTCCCTACGAGCAGTACTTC.

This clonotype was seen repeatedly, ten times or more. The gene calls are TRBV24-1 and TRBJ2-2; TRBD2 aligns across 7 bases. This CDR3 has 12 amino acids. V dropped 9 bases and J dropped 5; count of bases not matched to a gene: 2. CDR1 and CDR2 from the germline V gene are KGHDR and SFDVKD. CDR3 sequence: CATLGGTGELFF. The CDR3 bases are TGTGCCACCCTGGGGGGGACCGGGGAGCTGTTTTTT.

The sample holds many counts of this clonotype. CDR3 nucleotide sequence: TGCAGCGCCCAACCGGGGGCCATGAACACTGAAGCTTTCTTT. This sequence encodes CSAQPGAMNTEAFF. The chain joins TRBV20-1 to TRBJ1-1, with D tentatively TRBD1 (6 bases). Germline CDR1 DFQATT, CDR2 SNEGSKA (reference sequence). The CDR3 has 14 residues.

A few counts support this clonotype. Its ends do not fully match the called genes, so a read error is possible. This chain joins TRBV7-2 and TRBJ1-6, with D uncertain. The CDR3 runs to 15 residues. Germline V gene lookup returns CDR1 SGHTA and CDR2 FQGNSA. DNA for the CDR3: TGTGCCGGCAGCTTACGGGCGGATGATAATTCACCCCTCCACTTT. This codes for CAGSLRADDNSPLHF.

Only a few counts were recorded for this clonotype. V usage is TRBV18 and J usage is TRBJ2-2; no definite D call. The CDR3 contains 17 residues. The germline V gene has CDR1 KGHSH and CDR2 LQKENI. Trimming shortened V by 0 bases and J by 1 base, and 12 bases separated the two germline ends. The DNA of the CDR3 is TGTGCCAGCTCACCACCGCGAGGAACTGAGAACACCGGGGAGCTGTTTTTT. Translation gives CASSPPRGTENTGELFF.

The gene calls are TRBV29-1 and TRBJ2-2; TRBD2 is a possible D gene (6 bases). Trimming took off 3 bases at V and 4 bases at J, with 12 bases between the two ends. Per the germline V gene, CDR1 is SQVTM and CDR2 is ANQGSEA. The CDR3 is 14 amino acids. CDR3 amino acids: CSVEGLGPTGELFF. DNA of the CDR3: TGCAGCGTTGAGGGACTGGGGCCCACCGGGGAGCTGTTTTTT.

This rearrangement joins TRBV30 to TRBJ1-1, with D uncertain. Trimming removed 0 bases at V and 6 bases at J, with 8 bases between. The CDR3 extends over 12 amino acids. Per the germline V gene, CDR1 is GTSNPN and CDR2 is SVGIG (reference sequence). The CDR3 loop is CAWSVTGAEAFF. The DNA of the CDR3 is TGTGCCTGGAGTGTAACGGGTGCTGAAGCTTTCTTT.

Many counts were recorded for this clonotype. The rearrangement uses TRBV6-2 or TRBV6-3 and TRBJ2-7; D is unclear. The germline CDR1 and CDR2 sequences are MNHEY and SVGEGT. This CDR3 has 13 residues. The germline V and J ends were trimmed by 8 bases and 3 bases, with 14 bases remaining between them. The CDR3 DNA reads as TGTGCCAGCTCTCTCCCGGGCTACTACGAGCAGTACTTC. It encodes CASSLPGYYEQYF.

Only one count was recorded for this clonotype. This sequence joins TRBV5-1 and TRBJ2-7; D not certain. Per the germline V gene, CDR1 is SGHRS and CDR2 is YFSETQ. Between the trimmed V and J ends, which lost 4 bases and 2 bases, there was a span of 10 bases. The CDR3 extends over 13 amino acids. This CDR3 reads CASSPPAPYEQYF. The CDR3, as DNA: TGCGCCAGCAGCCCCCCGGCTCCCTACGAGCAGTACTTC.

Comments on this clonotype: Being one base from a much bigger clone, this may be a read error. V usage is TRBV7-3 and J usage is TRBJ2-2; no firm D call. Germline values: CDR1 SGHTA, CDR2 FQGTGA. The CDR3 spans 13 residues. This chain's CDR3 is CAGSEQLTGELFF. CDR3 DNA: TGTGCCGGCAGCGAACAACTTACCGGGGAGCTGTTTTTT. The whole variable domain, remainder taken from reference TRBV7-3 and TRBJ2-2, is GAGVSQTPSNKVTEKGKYVELRCDPISGHTALYWYRQSLGQGPEFLIYFQGTGAADDSGLPNDRFFAVRPEGSVSTLKIQRTERGDSAVYLCAGSEQLTGELFFGEGSRLTVL.

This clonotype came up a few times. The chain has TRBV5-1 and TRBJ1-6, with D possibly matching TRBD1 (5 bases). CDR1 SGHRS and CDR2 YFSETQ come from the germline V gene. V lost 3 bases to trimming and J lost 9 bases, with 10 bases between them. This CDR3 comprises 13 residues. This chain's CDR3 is CASSYGGGSPLHF. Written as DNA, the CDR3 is TGCGCCAGCAGCTACGGGGGAGGTTCACCCCTCCACTTT.

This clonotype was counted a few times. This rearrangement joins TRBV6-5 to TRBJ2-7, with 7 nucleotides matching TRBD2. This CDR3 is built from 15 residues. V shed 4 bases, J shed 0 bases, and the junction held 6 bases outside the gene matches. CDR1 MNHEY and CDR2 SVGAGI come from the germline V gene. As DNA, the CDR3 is TGTGCCAGCAGTTTATATAGCGGGCCCTCCTACGAGCAGTACTTC. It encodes CASSLYSGPSYEQYF.